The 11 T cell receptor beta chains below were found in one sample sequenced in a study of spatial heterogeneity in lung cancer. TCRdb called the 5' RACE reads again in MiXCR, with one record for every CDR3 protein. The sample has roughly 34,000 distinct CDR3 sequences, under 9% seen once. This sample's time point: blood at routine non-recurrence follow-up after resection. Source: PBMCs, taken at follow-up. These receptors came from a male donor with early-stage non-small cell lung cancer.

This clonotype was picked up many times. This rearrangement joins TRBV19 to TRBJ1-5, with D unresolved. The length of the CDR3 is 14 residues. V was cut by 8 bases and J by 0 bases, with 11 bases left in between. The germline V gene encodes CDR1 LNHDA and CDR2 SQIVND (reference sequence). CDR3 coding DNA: TGTGCCAGTGCCCTCTTTTATAGCAATCAGCCCCAGCATTTT. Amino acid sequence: CASALFYSNQPQHF. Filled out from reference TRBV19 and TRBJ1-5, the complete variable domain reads DGGITQSPKYLFRKEGQNVTLSCEQNLNHDAMYWYRQDPGQGLRLIYYSQIVNDFQKGDIAEGYSVSREKKESFPLTVTSAQKNPTAFYLCASALFYSNQPQHFGDGTRLSIL.

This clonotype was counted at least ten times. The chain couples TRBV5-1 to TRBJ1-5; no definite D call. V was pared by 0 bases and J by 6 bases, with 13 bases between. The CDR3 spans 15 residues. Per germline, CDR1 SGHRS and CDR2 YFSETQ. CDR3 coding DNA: TGCGCCAGCAGCTTGGGCCCAGCACCGACTCAGCCCCAGCATTTT. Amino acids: CASSLGPAPTQPQHF.

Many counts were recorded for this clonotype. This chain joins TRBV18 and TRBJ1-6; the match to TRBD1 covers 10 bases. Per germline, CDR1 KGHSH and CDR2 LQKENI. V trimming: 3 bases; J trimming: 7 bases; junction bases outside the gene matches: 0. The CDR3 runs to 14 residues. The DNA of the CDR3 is TGTGCCAGCTCACCGGGACAGGGGAATTCACCCCTCCACTTT. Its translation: CASSPGQGNSPLHF.

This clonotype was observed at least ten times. This CDR3 is CASSQDLSEQYF. The CDR3 region has the DNA TGTGCCAGCAGCCAAGATCTCAGCGAGCAGTACTTC. J is TRBJ2-7 and V is TRBV3-1, with D unclear. Between the trimmed V and J ends, which lost 0 bases and 6 bases, there was a span of 6 bases. Per germline, CDR1 LGHDT and CDR2 YNNKEL (reference sequence). The CDR3 consists of 12 residues.

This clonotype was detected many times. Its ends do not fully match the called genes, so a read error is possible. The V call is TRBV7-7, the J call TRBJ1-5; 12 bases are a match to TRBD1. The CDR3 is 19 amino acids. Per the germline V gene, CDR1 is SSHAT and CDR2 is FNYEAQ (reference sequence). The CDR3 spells CASRPPWDRGREGNQPQHF. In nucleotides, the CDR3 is TGTGCTAGCAGGCCCCCATGGGACAGGGGGCGCGAGGGCAATCAGCCCCAGCATTTT. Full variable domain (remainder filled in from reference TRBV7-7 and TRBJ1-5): GAGVSQSPRYKVTKRGQDVTLRCDPISSHATLYWYQQALGQGPEFLTYFNYEAQPDKSGLPSDRFSAERPEGSISTLTIQRTEQRDSAMYRCASRPPWDRGREGNQPQHFGDGTRLSIL.

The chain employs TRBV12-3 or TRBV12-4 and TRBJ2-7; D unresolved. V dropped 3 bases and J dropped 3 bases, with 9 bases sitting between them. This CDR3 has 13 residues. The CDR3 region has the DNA TGTGCCAGCAGTTTGGGCAGTGGCTACGAGCAGTACTTC. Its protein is CASSLGSGYEQYF.

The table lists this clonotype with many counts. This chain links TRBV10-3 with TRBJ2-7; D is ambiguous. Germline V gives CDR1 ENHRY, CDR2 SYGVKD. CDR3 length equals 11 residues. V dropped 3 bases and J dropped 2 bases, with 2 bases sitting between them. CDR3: CAISETYEQYF. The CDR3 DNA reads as TGTGCCATCAGTGAAACCTACGAGCAGTACTTC.

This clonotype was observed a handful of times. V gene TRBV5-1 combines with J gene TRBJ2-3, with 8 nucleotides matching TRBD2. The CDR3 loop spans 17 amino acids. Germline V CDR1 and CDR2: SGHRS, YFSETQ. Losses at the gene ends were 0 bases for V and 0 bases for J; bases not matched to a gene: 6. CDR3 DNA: TGCGCCAGCAGCTTGGTTGGCGGGGGGATTAGCACAGATACGCAGTATTTT. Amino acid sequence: CASSLVGGGISTDTQYF.

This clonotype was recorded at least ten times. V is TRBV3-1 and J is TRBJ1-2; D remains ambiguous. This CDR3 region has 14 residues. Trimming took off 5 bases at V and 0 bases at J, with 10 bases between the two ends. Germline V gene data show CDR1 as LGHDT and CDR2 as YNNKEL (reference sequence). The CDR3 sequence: CASSLQQANYGYTF. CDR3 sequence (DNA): TGTGCCAGCAGCTTACAGCAAGCTAACTATGGCTACACCTTC.

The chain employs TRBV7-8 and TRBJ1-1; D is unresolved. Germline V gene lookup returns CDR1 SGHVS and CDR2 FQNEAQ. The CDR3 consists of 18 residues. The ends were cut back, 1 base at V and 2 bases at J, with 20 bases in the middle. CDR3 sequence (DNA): TGTGCCAGCAGCTTAGTCGAGAAAGGGCGGGCCGCTAACACTGAAGCTTTCTTT. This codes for CASSLVEKGRAANTEAFF.

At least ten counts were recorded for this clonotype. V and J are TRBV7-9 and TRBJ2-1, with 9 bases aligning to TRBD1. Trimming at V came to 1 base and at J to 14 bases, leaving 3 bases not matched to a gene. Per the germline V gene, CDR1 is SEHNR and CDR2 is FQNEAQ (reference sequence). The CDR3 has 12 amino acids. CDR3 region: CASSLVRDREFF. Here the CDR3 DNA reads TGTGCCAGCAGCTTAGTACGGGACAGGGAGTTCTTC.